This record concerns one TCR beta chain sequence. For TCR beta, libraries came from iRepertoire HTBI primers and Arm-PCR of CDR3 regions. TCRdb reanalysed the multiplex PCR reads using MiXCR and keeps one entry per CDR3 protein. Of under 800,000 distinct CDR3 sequences listed, around 15% are singletons. Time point here: newly diagnosed GD, antithyroid drugs for less than 3 months. RNA extracted from PBMCs served as the sequencing template. The data originate from a study of regulatory T cells in long-lasting Graves disease. Trimming left V 7 bases short and J 2 bases short, with 11 bases between. This CDR3 region has 14 residues. The germline V gene has CDR1 LNHDA and CDR2 SQIVND (reference sequence). These data are also associated with another study on T cells in Graves' hyperthyroidism and ophthalmopathy. In that study: From stable hyperthyroidism, ophthalmopathy was separated by a 13 V-J model.

The source was peripheral blood mononuclear cells (PBMCs), collected at new diagnosis, from a patient treated with antithyroid drugs. The chain uses TRBV19 and TRBJ2-2; D gene ambiguous. This TCR was sampled from a young woman with Graves disease. The CDR3 sequence is CASTWQSNTGELFF. The CDR3 nucleotides read TGTGCCAGTACCTGGCAGAGTAACACCGGGGAGCTGTTTTTT.